This TCR beta chain was sequenced for a study of HIV-infected patients and healthy controls. TCRdb recomputed calls from the 5' RACE reads with MiXCR, one row per CDR3 protein. The sample consists of about 67,000 distinct CDR3 sequences, about a sixth of them appearing once. There are many counts of this clonotype. The CDR3 has 15 residues. Trimming cost V 5 bases and J 7 bases; bases outside gene matches: 6. The sample comprised CD4+ T cells from blood. The receptor comes from a human donor in good health. V gene TRBV12-3 or TRBV12-4 combines with J gene TRBJ1-6; 9 bases map to TRBD1. In nucleotides, the CDR3 is TGTGCCAGCAGTCCTGGGACAGGGATGAATTCACCCCTCCACTTT. It translates to CASSPGTGMNSPLHF.